This section outlines one TCR beta chain sequence together with its context. The germline V and J ends were trimmed by 2 bases and 8 bases, with 10 bases remaining between them. Germline V gene sequence: CDR1 LGHNA, CDR2 YNFKEQ. The CDR3 length is 13 residues. Participant-reported clinical history was the basis for cohort assignment. The data stem from a study of blood T cell repertoires in COVID-19. Study overall: The samples span acute and convalescent COVID-19 from the United States, Italy and Spain. Sources were T cells, B-cell-depleted T cells, or PBMCs; the material itself was cDNA or gDNA.

Per the original data handling: For nucleated cells, counts were estimated from reference gene primer amplification. Assay used: immunoSEQ multiplex PCR; TCRdb lists only in-frame clones, some missing. From that table come the V and J calls and clone size; the DNA was used to work out D and trimming. The sample consists of about 200,000 clones, approximately 89% of them appearing once. The clonotype comes from a woman aged 40 to 50 with acute COVID-19. V usage is TRBV4-2 and J usage is TRBJ2-1; perhaps TRBD2 as D (6 bases). Sequencing input: PBMCs or T cells enriched from blood (not recorded which). Written as DNA, the CDR3 is TGTGCCAGCAGCCAAACGACTAGTTATGAGCAGTTCTTC. The encoded protein is CASSQTTSYEQFF.